Below, one T cell receptor beta chain is given with its context. The antigen remains undetermined. Treatment of the sample: roughly nine-day PBMC culture with coronavirus spike peptide pools or control peptides (ViraFEST assay). Peptide-pool expansion of antigen-specific T cells preceded TCR sequencing in ViraFEST. CDR1 and CDR2 from the germline V gene are DFQATT and SNEGSKA (reference sequence). The CDR3 sequence is 12 residues long. V lost 7 bases, J lost 12 bases, and 8 bases stayed unmatched. This entry is derived from a study of vaccination and CD4 T cells after COVID-19. Study as a whole: Either a CEFX pool, an HIV-1 Nef pool, or no peptide was added to control cultures.

Sequence data for DNA of cultured CD4+ T cells were generated by the Oncomine TCR Beta short-read assay. TCRdb re-analysed the PCR reads in MiXCR, keeping a single row per CDR3 protein. The sample has about 19,000 distinct CDR3 sequences, approximately 39% seen once. The source material was cultured CD4+ T cells from blood. This receptor was identified in a human donor with COVID-19. The chain couples TRBV20-1 to TRBJ1-6; TRBD1 matches 8 bases. This CDR3 reads CSVRPGGGPLHF. As DNA, the CDR3 is TGCAGTGTACGGCCAGGGGGCGGACCCCTCCACTTT.